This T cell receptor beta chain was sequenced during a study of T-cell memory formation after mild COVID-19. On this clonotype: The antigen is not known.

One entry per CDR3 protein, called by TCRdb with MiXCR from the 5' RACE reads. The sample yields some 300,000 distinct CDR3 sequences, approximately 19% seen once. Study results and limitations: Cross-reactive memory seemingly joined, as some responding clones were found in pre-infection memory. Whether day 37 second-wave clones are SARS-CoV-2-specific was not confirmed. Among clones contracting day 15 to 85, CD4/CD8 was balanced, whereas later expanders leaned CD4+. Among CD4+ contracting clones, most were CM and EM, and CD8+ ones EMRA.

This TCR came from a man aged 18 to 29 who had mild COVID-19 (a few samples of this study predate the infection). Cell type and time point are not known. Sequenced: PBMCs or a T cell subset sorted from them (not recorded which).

The CDR3 is CAISATGVEAFF. Here the CDR3 DNA reads TGTGCCATCAGTGCCACAGGGGTTGAAGCTTTCTTT. The chain carries TRBV10-3 and TRBJ1-1; 7 nucleotides agree with TRBD1. The CDR3 consists of 12 residues. CDR1 and CDR2 from the germline V gene are ENHRY and SYGVKD. The ends lost 4 bases at V and 7 bases at J; junction bases unmatched: 3.